This T cell receptor (beta chain) was sequenced for a study of Ad26.COV2.S vaccination and SARS-CoV-2 variants. This CDR3 has 17 residues. CDR1 is SGHTA and CDR2 is FQGNSA in the germline V gene. J was trimmed by 8 bases and V by 1 base; bases with no gene match: 14. Treatment described: around 19 received Ad26.COV2.S at low or high dose, single or two shots; a few received placebo; per-sample allocation not given. Samples were taken on day 63 after the first vaccine or placebo injection. Sequenced by immunoSEQ multiplex PCR; TCRdb stores in-frame clones only, minus some. The table records some 370,000 clones, about four fifths of them present only once.

The TCR originated in a person aged 18 to 65 who received the Ad26.COV2.S COVID-19 vaccine or a placebo. Material: peripheral blood, obtained in a trial of Ad26.COV2.S vaccine versus placebo. The chain is built from TRBV7-2 and TRBJ2-3; 8 bases are a match to TRBD2. CDR3 loop: CASSLGVVRGAPGTQYF. The CDR3 DNA follows: TGTGCCAGCAGCTTAGGCGTTGTGCGGGGGGCCCCAGGTACGCAGTATTTT.